This T cell receptor beta chain was sequenced for a study of T-cell reconstitution after alpha-beta-depleted transplantation in children. Study observations and caveats: One year after transplant, T-cell counts and diversity came mostly from newly produced T cells. Reportedly, only several hundred clones from non-depleted graft cells drove alpha-beta T-cell counts at about two months.

The authors prepared the TCRbeta library with unique molecular identifiers. MiXCR, run by TCRdb on the PCR reads, gives a single entry per CDR3 protein. The repertoire holds approximately 400,000 distinct CDR3 sequences, 15% to 20% seen once, with approximately 28% in the top ten. This clonotype came up a few times. Its antigen is unknown. This CDR3 has 19 amino acids. J gave up 2 bases and V 0 bases, and 13 bases lay outside the gene matches. Germline V gene sequence: CDR1 SGHRS, CDR2 YFSETQ. This chain connects TRBV5-1 to TRBJ2-3; 9 nucleotides match TRBD2. This specimen was PBMCs, mostly from graft donor cells, taken 360 days after TCRalphabeta/CD19-depleted stem cell transplant. This sequence was found in a boy under two years old who had a stem cell transplant for Wiskott-Aldrich syndrome, so the T cells may come from the graft donor. As DNA, the CDR3 is TGCGCCAGCAGCTTGGTGAAGCGGGGGGTGCCCCTGGTCACAGATACGCAGTATTTT. Amino acid sequence: CASSLVKRGVPLVTDTQYF.